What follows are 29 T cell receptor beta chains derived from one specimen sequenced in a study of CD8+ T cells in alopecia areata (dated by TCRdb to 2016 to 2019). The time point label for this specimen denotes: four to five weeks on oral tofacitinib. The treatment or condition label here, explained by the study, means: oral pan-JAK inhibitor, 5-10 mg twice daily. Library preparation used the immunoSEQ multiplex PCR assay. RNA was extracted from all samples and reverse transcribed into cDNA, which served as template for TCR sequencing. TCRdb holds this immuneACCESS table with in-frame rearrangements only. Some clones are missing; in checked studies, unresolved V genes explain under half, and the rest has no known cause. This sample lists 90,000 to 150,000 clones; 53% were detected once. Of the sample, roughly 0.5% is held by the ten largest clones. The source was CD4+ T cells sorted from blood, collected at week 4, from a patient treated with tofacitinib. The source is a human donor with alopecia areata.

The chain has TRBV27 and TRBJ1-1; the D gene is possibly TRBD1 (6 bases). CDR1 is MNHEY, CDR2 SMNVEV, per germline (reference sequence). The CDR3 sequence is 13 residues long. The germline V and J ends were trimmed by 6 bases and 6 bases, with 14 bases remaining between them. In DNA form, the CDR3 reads TGTGCCAGCAGGGGGCTAAACAGGGCTGAAGCTTTCTTT. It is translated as CASRGLNRAEAFF.

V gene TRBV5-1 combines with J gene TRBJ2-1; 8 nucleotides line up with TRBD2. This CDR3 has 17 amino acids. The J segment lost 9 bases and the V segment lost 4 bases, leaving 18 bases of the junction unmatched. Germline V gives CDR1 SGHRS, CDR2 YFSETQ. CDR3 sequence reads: CASSPNLAGSTFGEQFF. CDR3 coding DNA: TGCGCCAGCAGCCCGAATTTAGCGGGAAGCACTTTTGGTGAGCAGTTCTTC.

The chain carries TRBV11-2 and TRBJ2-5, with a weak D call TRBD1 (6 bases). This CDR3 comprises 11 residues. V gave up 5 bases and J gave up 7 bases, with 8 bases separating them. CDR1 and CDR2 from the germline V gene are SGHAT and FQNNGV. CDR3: CASSQGGTQYF. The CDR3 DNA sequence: TGTGCCAGCAGCCAAGGGGGGACCCAGTACTTC.

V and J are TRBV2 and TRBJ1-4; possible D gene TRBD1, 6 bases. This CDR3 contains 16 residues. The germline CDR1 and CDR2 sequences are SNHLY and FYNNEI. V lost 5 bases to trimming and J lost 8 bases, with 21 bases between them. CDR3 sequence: CASSRSGGPRGEKLFF. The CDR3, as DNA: TGTGCCAGCAGTAGGAGCGGAGGGCCAAGGGGGGAAAAACTGTTTTTT.

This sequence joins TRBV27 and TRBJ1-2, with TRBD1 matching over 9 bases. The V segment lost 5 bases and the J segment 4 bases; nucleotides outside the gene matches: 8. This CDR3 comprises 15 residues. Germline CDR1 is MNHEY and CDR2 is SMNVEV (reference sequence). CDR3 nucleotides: TGTGCCAGCAGTCCAGGACAGGGGTTAAGCTATGGCTACACCTTC. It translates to CASSPGQGLSYGYTF.

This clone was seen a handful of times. The CDR3 reads CSVVRDNYEQYF. CDR3 bases: TGCAGCGTCGTCCGGGACAACTACGAGCAGTACTTC. The genes are TRBV29-1 and TRBJ2-7; TRBD1 is a possible D gene (6 bases). V was clipped by 6 bases and J by 3 bases, with 12 bases between them. There are 12 residues in the CDR3. CDR1 SQVTM and CDR2 ANQGSEA come from the germline V gene.

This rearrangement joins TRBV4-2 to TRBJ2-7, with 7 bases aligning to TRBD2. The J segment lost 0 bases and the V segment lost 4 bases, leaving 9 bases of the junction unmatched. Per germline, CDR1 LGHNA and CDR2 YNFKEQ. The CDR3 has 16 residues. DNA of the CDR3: TGTGCCAGCAGCCCATACCCAGCGGGGACCTCCTACGAGCAGTACTTC. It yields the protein CASSPYPAGTSYEQYF.

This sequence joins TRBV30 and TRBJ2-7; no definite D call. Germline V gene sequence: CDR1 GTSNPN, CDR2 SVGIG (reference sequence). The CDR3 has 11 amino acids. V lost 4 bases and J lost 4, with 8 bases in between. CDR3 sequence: CAWIDGYEQYF. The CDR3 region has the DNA TGTGCCTGGATCGATGGGTACGAGCAGTACTTC.

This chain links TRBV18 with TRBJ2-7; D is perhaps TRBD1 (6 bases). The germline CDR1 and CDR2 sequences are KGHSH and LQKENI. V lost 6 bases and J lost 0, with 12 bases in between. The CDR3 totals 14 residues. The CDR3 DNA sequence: TGTGCCAGCTCGTACGGACAGAGCTCCTACGAGCAGTACTTC. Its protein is CASSYGQSSYEQYF.

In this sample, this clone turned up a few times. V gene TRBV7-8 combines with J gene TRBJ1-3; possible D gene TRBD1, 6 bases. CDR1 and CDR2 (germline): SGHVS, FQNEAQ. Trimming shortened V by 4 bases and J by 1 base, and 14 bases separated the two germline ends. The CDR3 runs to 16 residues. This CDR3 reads CASSSYRGESGNTIYF. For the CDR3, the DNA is TGTGCCAGCAGCTCCTATAGGGGGGAGTCTGGAAACACCATATATTTT. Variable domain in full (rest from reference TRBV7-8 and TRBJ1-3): GAGVSQSPRYKVAKRGQDVALRCDPISGHVSLFWYQQALGQGPEFLTYFQNEAQLDKSGLPSDRFFAERPEGSVSTLKIQRTQQEDSAVYLCASSSYRGESGNTIYFGEGSWLTVV.

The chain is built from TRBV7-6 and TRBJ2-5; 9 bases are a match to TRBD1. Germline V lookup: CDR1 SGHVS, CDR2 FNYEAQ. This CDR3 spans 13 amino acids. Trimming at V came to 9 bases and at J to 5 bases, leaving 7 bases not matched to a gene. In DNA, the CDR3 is TGTGCCAGTGACAGGGGGGATGTGGAGACCCAGTACTTC. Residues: CASDRGDVETQYF.

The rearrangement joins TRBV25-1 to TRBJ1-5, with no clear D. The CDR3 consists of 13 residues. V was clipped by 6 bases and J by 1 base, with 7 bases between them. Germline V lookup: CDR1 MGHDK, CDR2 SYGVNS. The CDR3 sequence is CASRAESNQPQHF. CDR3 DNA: TGTGCCAGCAGGGCAGAGAGCAATCAGCCCCAGCATTTT.

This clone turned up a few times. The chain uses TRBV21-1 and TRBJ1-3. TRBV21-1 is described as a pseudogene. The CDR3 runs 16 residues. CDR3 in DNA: TGTGCCAGCAGCAATCGTACCGAGAACTCTGGAAACACCATATATTTT. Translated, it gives CASSNRTENSGNTIYF.

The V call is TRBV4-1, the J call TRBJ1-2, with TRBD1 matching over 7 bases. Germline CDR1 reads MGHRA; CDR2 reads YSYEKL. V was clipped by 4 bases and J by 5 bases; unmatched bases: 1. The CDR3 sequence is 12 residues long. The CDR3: CASSLQGYGYTF. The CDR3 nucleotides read TGCGCCAGCAGCCTACAGGGGTATGGCTACACCTTC.

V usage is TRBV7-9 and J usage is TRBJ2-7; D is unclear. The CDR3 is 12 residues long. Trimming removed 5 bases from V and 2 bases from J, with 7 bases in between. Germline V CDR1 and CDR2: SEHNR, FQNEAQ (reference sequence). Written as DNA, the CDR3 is TGTGCCAGCAGCCACATGACCTACGAGCAGTACTTC. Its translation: CASSHMTYEQYF.

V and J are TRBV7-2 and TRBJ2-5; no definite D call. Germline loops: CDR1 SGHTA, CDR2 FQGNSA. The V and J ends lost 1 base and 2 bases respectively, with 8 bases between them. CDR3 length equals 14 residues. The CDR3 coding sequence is TGTGCCAGCAGCTTAGGCACCGTTCAAGAGACCCAGTACTTC. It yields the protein CASSLGTVQETQYF.

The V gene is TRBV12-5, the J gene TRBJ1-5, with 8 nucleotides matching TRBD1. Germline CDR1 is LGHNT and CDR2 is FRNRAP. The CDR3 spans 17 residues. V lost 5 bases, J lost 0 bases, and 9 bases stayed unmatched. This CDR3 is CASGPSKQGDSNQPQHF. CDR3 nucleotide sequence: TGTGCTAGTGGTCCCTCAAAACAGGGGGATAGCAATCAGCCCCAGCATTTT.

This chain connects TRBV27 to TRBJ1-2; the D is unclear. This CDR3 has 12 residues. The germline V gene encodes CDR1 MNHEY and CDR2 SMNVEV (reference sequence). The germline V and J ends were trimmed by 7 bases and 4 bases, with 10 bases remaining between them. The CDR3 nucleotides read TGTGCCAGCAAATCACCGTTCTATGGCTACACCTTC. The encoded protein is CASKSPFYGYTF.

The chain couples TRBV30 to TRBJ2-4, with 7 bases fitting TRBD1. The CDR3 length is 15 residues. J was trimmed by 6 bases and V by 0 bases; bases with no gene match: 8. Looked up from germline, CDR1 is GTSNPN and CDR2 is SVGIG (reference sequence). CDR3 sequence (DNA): TGTGCCTGGAGTGTTCCCAGGGGGTTCGGAAACATTCAGTACTTC. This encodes CAWSVPRGFGNIQYF.

DNA of the CDR3: TGTGCCTGCACCAGCGGGAGTGTCAAAGAGACCCAGTACTTC. Its protein is CACTSGSVKETQYF. The chain has TRBV30 and TRBJ2-5; 8 bases match TRBD2. From germline, CDR1 is GTSNPN and CDR2 SVGIG (reference sequence). Trimming cost V 6 bases and J 3 bases; bases outside gene matches: 9. The CDR3 runs 14 residues. Looking up the rest from reference TRBV30 and TRBJ2-5 gives the full variable domain: SQTIHQWPATLVQPVGSPLSLECTVEGTSNPNLYWYRQAAGRGLQLLFYSVGIGQISSEVPQNLSASRPQDRQFILSSKKLLLSDSGFYLCACTSGSVKETQYFGPGTRLLVL.

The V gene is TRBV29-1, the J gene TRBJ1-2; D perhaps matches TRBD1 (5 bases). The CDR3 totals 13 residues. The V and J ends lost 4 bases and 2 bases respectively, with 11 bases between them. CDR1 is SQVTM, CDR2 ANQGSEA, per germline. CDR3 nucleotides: TGCAGCGTTGCCTGGGGCCAAAACTATGGCTACACCTTC. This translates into CSVAWGQNYGYTF.

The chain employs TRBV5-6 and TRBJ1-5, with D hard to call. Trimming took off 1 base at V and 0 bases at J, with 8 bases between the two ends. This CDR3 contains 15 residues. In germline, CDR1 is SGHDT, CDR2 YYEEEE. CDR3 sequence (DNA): TGTGCCAGCAGCTTGTGGGGAGATAGCAATCAGCCCCAGCATTTT. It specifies CASSLWGDSNQPQHF.

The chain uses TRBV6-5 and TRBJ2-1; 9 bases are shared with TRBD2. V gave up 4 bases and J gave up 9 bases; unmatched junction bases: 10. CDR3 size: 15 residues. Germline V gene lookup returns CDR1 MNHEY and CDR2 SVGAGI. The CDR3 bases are TGTGCCAGCAGTTCACTAGCGGGTCGACACCTTGAGCAGTTCTTC. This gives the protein CASSSLAGRHLEQFF.

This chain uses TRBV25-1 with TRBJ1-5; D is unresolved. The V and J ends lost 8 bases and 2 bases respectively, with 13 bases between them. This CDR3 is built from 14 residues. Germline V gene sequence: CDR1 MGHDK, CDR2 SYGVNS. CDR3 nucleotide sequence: TGTGCCAGCGCGGACGGAGGAGGCAATCAGCCCCAGCATTTT. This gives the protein CASADGGGNQPQHF. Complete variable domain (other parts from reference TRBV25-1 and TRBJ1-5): EADIYQTPRYLVIGTGKKITLECSQTMGHDKMYWYQQDPGMELHLIHYSYGVNSTEKGDLSSESTVSRIRTEHFPLTLESARPSHTSQYLCASADGGGNQPQHFGDGTRLSIL.

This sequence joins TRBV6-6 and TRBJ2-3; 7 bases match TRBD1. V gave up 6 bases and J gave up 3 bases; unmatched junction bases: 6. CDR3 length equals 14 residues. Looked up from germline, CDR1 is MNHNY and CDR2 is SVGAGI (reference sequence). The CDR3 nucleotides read TGTGCCAGCAGCACCGACAGGGAAACAGATACGCAGTATTTT. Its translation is CASSTDRETDTQYF.

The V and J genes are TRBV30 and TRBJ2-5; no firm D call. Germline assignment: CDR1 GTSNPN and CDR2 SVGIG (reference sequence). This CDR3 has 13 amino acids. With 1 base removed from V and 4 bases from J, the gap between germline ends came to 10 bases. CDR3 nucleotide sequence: TGTGCCTGGAGTGATTATTCGGGAGAGACCCAGTACTTC. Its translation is CAWSDYSGETQYF. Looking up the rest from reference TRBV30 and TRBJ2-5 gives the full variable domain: SQTIHQWPATLVQPVGSPLSLECTVEGTSNPNLYWYRQAAGRGLQLLFYSVGIGQISSEVPQNLSASRPQDRQFILSSKKLLLSDSGFYLCAWSDYSGETQYFGPGTRLLVL.

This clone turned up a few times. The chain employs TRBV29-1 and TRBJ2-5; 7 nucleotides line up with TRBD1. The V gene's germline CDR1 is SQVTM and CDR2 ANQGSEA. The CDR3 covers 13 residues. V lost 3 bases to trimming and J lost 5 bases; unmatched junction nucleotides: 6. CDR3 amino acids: CSVDKGAEETQYF. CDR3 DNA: TGCAGCGTTGATAAGGGGGCGGAGGAGACCCAGTACTTC.

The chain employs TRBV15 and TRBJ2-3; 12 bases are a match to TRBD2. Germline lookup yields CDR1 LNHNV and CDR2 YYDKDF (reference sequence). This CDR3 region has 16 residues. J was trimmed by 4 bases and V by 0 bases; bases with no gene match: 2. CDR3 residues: CATSRDLAGGADTQYF. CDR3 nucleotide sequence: TGTGCCACCAGCAGAGATCTAGCGGGAGGGGCAGATACGCAGTATTTT.

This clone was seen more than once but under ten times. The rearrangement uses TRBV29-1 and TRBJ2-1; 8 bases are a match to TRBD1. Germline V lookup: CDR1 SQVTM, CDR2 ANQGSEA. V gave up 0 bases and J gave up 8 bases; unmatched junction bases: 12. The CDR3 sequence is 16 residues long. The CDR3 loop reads CSVEDLGGQGAHEQFF. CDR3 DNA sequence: TGCAGCGTTGAAGATCTGGGCGGACAGGGTGCCCATGAGCAGTTCTTC.